This TCR beta chain was found in a study of HIV-infected children after antiretroviral therapy interruption. Study-wide context: All children had CD4+ count above 500 and viral load below 50 copies/ml. Study-wide results and caveats: Naive CD4+ CDR3 sharing between time points fell after interruption began.

RNA-based 3' RACE libraries used unique molecular identifiers. Via MiXCR, TCRdb re-called the 3' RACE reads, giving one row per CDR3 protein. This sample has approximately 96,000 distinct CDR3 sequences, with 5.5% to 8.5% found just once. This clonotype has a handful of counts. The antigen remains unidentified. Treatment indicated: PENTA 11 planned treatment interruption arm or continuous ART arm. Per the germline V gene, CDR1 is MDHEN and CDR2 is SYDVKM. Germline trimming cut 7 bases from V and 5 bases from J; bases unmatched to any gene: 6. This CDR3 is built from 13 residues. This TCR derives from a pool of human donors with HIV. The V call is TRBV28, the J call TRBJ2-7; 9 positions match TRBD2. The source was CD45RA+ CD4+ T cells from PBMCs, pooled from several time points, collected from a donor given antiretroviral therapy, either interrupted or continuous. Sample subset: naive CD4+ CD45RA+ CD45RO- T cells. In DNA form, the CDR3 reads TGTGCCAGCATTGTAGCGGGAGATCACGAGCAGTACTTC. As protein: CASIVAGDHEQYF.